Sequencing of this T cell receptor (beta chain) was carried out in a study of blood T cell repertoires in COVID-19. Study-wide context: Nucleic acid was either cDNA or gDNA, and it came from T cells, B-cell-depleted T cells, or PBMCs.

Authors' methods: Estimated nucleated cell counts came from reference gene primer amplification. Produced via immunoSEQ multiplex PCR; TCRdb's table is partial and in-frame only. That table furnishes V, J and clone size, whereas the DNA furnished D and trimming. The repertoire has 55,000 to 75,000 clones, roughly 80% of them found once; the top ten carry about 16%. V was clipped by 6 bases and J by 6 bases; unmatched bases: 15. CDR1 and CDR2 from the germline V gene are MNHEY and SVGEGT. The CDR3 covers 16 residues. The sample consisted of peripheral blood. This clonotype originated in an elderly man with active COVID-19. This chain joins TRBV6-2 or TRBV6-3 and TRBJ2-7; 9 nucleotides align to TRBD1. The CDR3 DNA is TGTGCCAGCAGCAAGATAAAACAGGGGGCTGGAGGCGAGCAGTACTTC. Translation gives CASSKIKQGAGGEQYF.